Described below is a single TCR beta chain sequence and its context. This sample is drawn from a study of metastatic and nonmetastatic thyroid tumors. About the research overall: Both malignant and benign thyroid patients supplied peripheral blood and tumor or nodule tissue samples, across which the repertoires of these patients were then compared.

Per the germline V gene, CDR1 is GTSNPN and CDR2 is SVGIG (reference sequence). The V and J ends lost 6 bases and 1 base respectively, with 17 bases between them. The CDR3 extends over 15 amino acids. Patients underwent thyroid surgery, and none had received any treatment before it. TCRdb redid the clone calls on the PCR reads using MiXCR. The repertoire holds about 43,000 clones, with about 3.3% as singletons. The sample consisted of blood. The TCR sequence derives from a female donor with papillary thyroid cancer or a benign thyroid nodule (not recorded which). Some clones in this sample may be carry-over from other donors' samples. The rearrangement joins TRBV30 to TRBJ2-3; D not certain. CDR3 sequence reads: CACRLLAGGTDTQYF. The CDR3 DNA reads as TGTGCCTGCCGGCTACTGGCCGGCGGCACAGATACGCAGTATTTT.